This T cell receptor beta chain originates from a study of PD-1 blockade in classical Hodgkin lymphoma. Germline values: CDR1 MNHEY, CDR2 SVGAGI. This CDR3 is built from 15 residues. Trimming cost V 6 bases and J 3 bases; bases outside gene matches: 6. Produced via immunoSEQ multiplex PCR; TCRdb's table is partial and in-frame only. The table shows around 65,000 clones, with around 89% occurring only once. Study results and caveats: Patients with an early start, nivolumab under 1 year after ASCT, were excluded.

Every patient was affected by relapse after autologous stem cell transplantation, while exposure to brentuximab vedotin was not uniform. Of note for this clone: What it binds is unknown.

This TCR was sampled from a human donor with classical Hodgkin lymphoma. The material sequenced was peripheral blood mononuclear cells (PBMCs), taken at baseline. The V call is TRBV6-5, the J call TRBJ1-5; 9 nucleotides match TRBD1. The CDR3 region is CASSSGTGNNQPQHF. The CDR3 region has the DNA TGTGCCAGCAGCTCCGGGACAGGGAACAATCAGCCCCAGCATTTT.